This T cell receptor beta chain was obtained from a study of cytomegalovirus exposure and HLA in healthy donors. To note about this clone: Relative to the germline gene, one junction end is altered; a read error may explain this.

Germline CDR1 and CDR2: SEHNR and FQNEAQ (reference sequence). This CDR3 spans 17 amino acids. The primer mix had 60 Vbeta and 13 Jbeta primers. Data came from immunoSEQ multiplex PCR; TCRdb stores just in-frame clones and leaves some out. The table lists 150,000 to 200,000 clones, around 81% of them singletons. The receptor comes from a woman between 25 and 40 years old in good health and CMV-seronegative. Sample: PBMCs. The chain carries TRBV7-9 and TRBJ2-1; maybe TRBD2 (6 bases). Here the CDR3 reads CSSSLVVSVGGYNEQFF. The CDR3, as DNA: TGTTCCAGCAGCTTAGTGGTGTCTGTGGGAGGTTACAATGAGCAGTTCTTC.